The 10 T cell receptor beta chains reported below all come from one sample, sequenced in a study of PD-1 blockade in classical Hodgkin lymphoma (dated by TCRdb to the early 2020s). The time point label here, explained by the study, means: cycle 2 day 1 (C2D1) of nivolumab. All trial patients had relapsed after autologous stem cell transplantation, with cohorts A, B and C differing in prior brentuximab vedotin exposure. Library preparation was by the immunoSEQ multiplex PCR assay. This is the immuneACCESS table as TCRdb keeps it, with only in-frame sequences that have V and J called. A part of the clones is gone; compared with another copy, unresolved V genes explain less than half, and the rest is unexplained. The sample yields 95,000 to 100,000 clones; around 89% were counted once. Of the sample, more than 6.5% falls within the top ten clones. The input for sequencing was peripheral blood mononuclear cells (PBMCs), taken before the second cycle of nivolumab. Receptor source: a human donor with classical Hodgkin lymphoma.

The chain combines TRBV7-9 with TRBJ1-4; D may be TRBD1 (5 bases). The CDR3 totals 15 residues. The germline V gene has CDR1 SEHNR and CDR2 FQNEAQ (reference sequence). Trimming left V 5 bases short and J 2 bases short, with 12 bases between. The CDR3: CASSVTGPTNEKLFF. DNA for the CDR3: TGTGCCAGCAGCGTAACAGGTCCGACTAATGAAAAACTGTTTTTT.

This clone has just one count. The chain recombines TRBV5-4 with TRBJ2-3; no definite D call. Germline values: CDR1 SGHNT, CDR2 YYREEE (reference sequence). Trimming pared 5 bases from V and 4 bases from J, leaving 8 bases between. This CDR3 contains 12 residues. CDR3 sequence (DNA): TGTGCCAGCAGGGACCCCCCAGATACGCAGTATTTT. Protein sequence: CASRDPPDTQYF.

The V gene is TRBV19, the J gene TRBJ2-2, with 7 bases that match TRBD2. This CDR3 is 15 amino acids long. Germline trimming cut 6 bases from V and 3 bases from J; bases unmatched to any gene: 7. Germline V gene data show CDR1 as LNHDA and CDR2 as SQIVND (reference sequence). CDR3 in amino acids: CASRERGADTGELFF. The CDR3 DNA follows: TGTGCCAGTAGGGAGCGGGGTGCGGACACCGGGGAGCTGTTTTTT.

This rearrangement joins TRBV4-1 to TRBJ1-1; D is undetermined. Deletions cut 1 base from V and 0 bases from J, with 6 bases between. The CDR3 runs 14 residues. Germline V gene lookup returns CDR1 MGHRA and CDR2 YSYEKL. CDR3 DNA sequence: TGCGCCAGCAGCCAAGGACTTTTGAACACTGAAGCTTTCTTT. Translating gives CASSQGLLNTEAFF.

The CDR3, as DNA: TGCAGCGTTGATGGGCAGGACGGTGCGGATTACGAGCAGTACTTC. Its protein product is CSVDGQDGADYEQYF. The J gene is TRBJ2-7, the V gene TRBV29-1; no firm D call. V lost 3 bases and J lost 4, with 19 bases in between. The CDR3 contains 15 residues. Germline lookup yields CDR1 SQVTM and CDR2 ANQGSEA.

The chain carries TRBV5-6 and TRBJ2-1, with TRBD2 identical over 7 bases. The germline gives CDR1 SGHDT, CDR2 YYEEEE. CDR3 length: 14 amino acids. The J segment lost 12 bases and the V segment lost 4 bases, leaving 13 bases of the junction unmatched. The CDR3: CASSLVDSWEGQFF. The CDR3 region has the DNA TGTGCCAGCAGCCTTGTAGACTCCTGGGAGGGGCAGTTCTTC.

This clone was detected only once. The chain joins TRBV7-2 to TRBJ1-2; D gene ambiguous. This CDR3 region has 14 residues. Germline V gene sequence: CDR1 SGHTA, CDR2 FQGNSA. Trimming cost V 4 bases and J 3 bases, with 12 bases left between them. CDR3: CASSSRSYHYGYTF. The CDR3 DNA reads TGTGCCAGCAGCTCGAGGAGTTACCACTATGGCTACACCTTC.

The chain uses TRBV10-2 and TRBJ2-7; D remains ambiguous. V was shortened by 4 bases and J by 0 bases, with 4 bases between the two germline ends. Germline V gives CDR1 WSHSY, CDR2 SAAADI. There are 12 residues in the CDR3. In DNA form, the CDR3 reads TGCGCCAGCAGTGTCGGCTCCTACGAGCAGTACTTC. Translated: CASSVGSYEQYF.

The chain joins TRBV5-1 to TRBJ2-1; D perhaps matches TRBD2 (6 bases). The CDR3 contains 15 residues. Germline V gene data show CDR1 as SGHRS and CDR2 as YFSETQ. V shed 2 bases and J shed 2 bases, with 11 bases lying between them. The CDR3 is CASSLTGVTYNEQFF. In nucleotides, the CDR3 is TGCGCCAGCAGCTTAACGGGGGTCACCTACAATGAGCAGTTCTTC. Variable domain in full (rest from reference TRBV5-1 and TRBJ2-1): KAGVTQTPRYLIKTRGQQVTLSCSPISGHRSVSWYQQTPGQGLQFLFEYFSETQRNKGNFPGRFSGRQFSNSRSEMNVSTLELGDSALYLCASSLTGVTYNEQFFGPGTRLTVL.

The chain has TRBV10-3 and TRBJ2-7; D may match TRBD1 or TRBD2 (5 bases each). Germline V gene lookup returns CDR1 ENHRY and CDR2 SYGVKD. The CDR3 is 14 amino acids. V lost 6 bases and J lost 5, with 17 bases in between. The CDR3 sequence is CAIRPRGSGHEQYF. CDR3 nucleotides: TGTGCCATCAGGCCCCGGGGATCGGGGCACGAGCAGTACTTC.